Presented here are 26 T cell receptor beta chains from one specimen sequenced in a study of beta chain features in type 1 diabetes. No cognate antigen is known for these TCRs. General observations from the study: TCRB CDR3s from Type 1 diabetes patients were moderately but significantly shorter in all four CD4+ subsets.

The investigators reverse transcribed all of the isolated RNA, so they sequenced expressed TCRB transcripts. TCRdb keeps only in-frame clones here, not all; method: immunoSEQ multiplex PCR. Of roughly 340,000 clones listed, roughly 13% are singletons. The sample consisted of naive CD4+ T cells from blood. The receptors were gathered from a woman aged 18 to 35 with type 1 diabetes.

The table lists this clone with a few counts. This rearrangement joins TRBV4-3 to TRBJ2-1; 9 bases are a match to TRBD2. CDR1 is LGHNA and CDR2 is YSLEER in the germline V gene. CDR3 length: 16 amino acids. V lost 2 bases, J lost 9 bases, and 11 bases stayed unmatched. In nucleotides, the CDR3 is TGCGCCAGCAGCCAACCACAAGCGGGAGGTGGGGGTGAGCAGTTCTTC. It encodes CASSQPQAGGGGEQFF.

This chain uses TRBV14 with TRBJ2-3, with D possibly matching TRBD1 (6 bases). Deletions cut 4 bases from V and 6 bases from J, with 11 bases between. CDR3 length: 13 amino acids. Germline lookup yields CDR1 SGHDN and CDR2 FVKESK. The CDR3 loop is CASSRGGPDTQYF. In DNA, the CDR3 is TGTGCCAGCAGCCGAGGGGGTCCCGATACGCAGTATTTT.

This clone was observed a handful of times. CDR3: CASSQDGGRVEAFF. As DNA, the CDR3 is TGCGCCAGCAGCCAAGACGGCGGGCGTGTTGAAGCTTTCTTT. The chain joins TRBV4-3 to TRBJ1-1; no definite D call. This CDR3 has 14 amino acids. V was pared by 0 bases and J by 7 bases, with 12 bases between. The germline CDR1 and CDR2 sequences are LGHNA and YSLEER.

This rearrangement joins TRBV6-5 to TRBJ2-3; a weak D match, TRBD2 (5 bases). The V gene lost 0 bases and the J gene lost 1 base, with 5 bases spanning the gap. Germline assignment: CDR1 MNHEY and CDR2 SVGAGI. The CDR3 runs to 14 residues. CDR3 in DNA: TGTGCCAGCAGTTACTCTAGCGGCACAGATACGCAGTATTTT. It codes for CASSYSSGTDTQYF.

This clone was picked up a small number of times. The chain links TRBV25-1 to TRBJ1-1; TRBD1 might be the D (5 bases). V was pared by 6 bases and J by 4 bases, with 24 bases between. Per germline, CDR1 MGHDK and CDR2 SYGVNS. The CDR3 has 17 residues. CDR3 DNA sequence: TGTGCCAGCAGCCAACGGGAGGGTGGGGGGAGAGGCACTGAAGCTTTCTTT. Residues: CASSQREGGGRGTEAFF.

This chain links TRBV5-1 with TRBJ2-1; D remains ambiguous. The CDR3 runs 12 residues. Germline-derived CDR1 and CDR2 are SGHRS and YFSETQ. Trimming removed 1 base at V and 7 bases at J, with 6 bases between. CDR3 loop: CASSLHGNEQFF. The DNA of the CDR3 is TGCGCCAGCAGCTTGCACGGGAATGAGCAGTTCTTC.

This CDR3 reads CASSLKGLVYEQYF. In nucleotides, the CDR3 is TGTGCCAGCAGCTTGAAGGGACTAGTGTACGAGCAGTACTTC. The rearrangement links TRBV5-6 to TRBJ2-7, with 8 positions matching TRBD2. CDR3 length: 14 residues. Germline-derived CDR1 and CDR2 are SGHDT and YYEEEE. Germline trimming cut 1 base from V and 4 bases from J; bases unmatched to any gene: 4.

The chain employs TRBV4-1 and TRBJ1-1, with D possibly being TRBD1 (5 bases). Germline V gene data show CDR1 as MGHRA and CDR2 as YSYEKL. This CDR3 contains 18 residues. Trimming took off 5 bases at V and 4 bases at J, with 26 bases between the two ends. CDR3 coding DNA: TGCGCCAGCAGCGGTCCCTTCTTTGGGGGGGTTTCAAGCACTGAAGCTTTCTTT. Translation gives CASSGPFFGGVSSTEAFF.

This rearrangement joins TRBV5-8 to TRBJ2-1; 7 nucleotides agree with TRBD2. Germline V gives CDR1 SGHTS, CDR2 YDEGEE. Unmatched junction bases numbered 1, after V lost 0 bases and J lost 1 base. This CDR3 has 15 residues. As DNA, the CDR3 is TGTGCCAGCAGCTTGGGCGGGAGTTCCTACAATGAGCAGTTCTTC. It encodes CASSLGGSSYNEQFF.

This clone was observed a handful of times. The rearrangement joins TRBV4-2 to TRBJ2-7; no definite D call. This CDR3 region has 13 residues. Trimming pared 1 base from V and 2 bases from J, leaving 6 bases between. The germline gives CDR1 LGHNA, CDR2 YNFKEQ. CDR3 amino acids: CASSQGATYEQYF. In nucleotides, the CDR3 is TGTGCCAGCAGCCAAGGAGCCACCTACGAGCAGTACTTC.

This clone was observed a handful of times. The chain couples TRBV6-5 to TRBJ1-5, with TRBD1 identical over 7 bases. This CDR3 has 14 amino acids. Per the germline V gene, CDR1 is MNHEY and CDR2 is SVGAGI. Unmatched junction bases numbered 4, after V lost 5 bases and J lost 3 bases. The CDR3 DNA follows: TGTGCCAGCAGTCCTACAGGGGACAATCAGCCCCAGCATTTT. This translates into CASSPTGDNQPQHF.

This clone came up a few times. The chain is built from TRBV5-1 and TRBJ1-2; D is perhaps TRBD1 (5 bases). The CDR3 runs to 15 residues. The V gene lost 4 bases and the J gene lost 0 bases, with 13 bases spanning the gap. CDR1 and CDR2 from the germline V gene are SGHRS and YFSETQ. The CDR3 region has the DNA TGCGCCAGCAGCCCCAGGGAGGCCGCTAACTATGGCTACACCTTC. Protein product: CASSPREAANYGYTF.

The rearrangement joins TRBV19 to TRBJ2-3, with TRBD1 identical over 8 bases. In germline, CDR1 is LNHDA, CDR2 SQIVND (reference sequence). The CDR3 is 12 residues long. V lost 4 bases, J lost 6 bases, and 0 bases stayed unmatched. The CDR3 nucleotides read TGTGCCAGTAGTAACAGGGGGGATACGCAGTATTTT. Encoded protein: CASSNRGDTQYF.

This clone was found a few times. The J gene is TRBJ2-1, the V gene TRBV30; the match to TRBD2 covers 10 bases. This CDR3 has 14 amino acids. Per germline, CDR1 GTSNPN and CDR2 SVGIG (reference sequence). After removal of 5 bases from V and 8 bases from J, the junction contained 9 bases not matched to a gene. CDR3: CAWGTSGMTDEQFF. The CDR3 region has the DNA TGTGCCTGGGGAACTAGCGGGATGACGGATGAGCAGTTCTTC. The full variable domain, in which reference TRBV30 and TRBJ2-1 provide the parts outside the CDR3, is SQTIHQWPATLVQPVGSPLSLECTVEGTSNPNLYWYRQAAGRGLQLLFYSVGIGQISSEVPQNLSASRPQDRQFILSSKKLLLSDSGFYLCAWGTSGMTDEQFFGPGTRLTVL.

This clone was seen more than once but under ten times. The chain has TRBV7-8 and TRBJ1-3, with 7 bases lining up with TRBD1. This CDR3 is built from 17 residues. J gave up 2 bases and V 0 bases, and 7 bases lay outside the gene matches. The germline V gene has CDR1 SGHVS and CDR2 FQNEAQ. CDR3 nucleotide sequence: TGTGCCAGCAGCTTAGCGCTGACCAGGGGGGCTGGAAACACCATATATTTT. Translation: CASSLALTRGAGNTIYF.

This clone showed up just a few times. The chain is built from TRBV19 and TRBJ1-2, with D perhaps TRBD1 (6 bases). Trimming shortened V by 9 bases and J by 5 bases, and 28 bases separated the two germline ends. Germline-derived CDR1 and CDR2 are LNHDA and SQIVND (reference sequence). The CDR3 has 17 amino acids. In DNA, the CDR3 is TGTGCCAGCCTTGGGACAAAAGCCTCAGATTATCGGTATGGCTACACCTTC. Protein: CASLGTKASDYRYGYTF.

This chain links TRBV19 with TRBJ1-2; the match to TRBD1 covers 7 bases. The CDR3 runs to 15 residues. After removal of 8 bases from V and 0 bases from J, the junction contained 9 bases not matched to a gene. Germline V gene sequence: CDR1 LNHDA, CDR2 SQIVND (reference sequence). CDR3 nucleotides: TGTGCCAGTGCCAGGACAGGCCAAGCTAACTATGGCTACACCTTC. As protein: CASARTGQANYGYTF.

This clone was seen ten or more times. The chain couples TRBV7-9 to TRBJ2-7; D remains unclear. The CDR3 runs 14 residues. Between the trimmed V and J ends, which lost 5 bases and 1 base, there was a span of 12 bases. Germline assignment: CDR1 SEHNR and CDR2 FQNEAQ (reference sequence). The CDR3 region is CASSPAEYSYEQYV. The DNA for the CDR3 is TGTGCCAGCAGCCCGGCGGAGTATTCCTACGAGCAGTACGTC.

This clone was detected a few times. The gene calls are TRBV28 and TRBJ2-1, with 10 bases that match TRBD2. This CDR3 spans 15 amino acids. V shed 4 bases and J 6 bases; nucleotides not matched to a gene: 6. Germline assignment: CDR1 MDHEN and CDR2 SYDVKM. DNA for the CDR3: TGTGCCAGCAGTTCCTTGGCTAGCGGGAGCAATGAGCAGTTCTTC. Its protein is CASSSLASGSNEQFF.

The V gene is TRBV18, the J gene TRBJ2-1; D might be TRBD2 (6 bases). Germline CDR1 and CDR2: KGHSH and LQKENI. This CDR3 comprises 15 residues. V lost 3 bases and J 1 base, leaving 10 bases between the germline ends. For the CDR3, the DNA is TGTGCCAGCTCACCCGGCGCGGGGTCCTACAATGAGCAGTTCTTC. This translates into CASSPGAGSYNEQFF.

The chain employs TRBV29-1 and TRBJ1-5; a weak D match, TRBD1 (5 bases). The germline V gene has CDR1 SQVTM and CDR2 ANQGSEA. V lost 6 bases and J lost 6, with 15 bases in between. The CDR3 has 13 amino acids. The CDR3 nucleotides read TGCAGCGTGGCCGGCGGGGGTGGTCAGCCCCAGCATTTT. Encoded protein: CSVAGGGGQPQHF.

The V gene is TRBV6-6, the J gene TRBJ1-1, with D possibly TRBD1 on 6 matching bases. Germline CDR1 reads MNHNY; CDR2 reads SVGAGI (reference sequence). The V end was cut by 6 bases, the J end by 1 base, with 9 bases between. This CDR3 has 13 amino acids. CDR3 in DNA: TGTGCCAGCAGCCCCAGGGGGAACACTGAAGCTTTCTTT. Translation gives CASSPRGNTEAFF.

The CDR3 DNA follows: TGTGCCAGCAGCCGCAACTACGGGAATAACAATGAGCAGTTCTTC. Its translation is CASSRNYGNNNEQFF. The chain recombines TRBV7-2 with TRBJ2-1, with D tentatively TRBD2 (5 bases). With 5 bases removed from V and 5 bases from J, the gap between germline ends came to 16 bases. Germline lookup yields CDR1 SGHTA and CDR2 FQGNSA. The CDR3 has 15 residues. Supplemented by reference TRBV7-2 and TRBJ2-1, the full variable domain reads GAGVSQSPSNKVTEKGKDVELRCDPISGHTALYWYRQSLGQGLEFLIYFQGNSAPDKSGLPSDRFSAERTGGSVSTLTIQRTQQEDSAVYLCASSRNYGNNNEQFFGPGTRLTVL.

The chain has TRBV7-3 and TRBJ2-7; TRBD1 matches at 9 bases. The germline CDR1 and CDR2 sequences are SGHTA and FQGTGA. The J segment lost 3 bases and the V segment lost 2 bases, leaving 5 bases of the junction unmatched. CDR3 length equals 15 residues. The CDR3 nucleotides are TGTGCCAGCAGCTTACGGACAGGGGTTGACTACGAGCAGTACTTC. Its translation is CASSLRTGVDYEQYF.

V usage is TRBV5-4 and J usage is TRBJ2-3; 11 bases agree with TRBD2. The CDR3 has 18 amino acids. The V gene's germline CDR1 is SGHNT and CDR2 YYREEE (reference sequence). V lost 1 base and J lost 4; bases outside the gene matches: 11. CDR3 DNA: TGTGCCAGCAGCTTGAGGGCTACTAGCGGGAGAGGGGCAGATACGCAGTATTTT. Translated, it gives CASSLRATSGRGADTQYF. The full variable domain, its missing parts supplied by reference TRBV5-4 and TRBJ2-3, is ETGVTQSPTHLIKTRGQQVTLRCSSQSGHNTVSWYQQALGQGPQFIFQYYREEENGRGNFPPRFSGLQFPNYSSELNVNALELDDSALYLCASSLRATSGRGADTQYFGPGTRLTVL.

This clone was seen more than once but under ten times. CDR3 sequence (DNA): TGTGCTAGTGGTTTGGGGGGGACAATTGCTTTCTTT. Amino acids: CASGLGGTIAFF. The chain joins TRBV12-5 to TRBJ1-1; D perhaps matches TRBD1 (6 bases). The V gene's germline CDR1 is LGHNT and CDR2 FRNRAP. The V gene lost 1 base and the J gene lost 11 bases, with 11 bases spanning the gap. The CDR3 totals 12 residues. The full variable domain, in which reference TRBV12-5 and TRBJ1-1 provide the parts outside the CDR3, is DARVTQTPRHKVTEMGQEVTMRCQPILGHNTVFWYRQTMMQGLELLAYFRNRAPLDDSGMPKDRFSAEMPDATLATLKIQPSEPRDSAVYFCASGLGGTIAFFGQGTRLTVV.